These 24 T cell receptor beta chains came from one sample sequenced in a study of T cell repertoires in cytomegalovirus infection. TCRdb ran MiXCR on the reads and lists one entry per CDR3 protein. The sample carries 400,000 or so distinct CDR3 sequences, 15% to 20% recorded once. Material for sequencing was PBMCs. The receptors were sampled from a human donor in good health (CMV status not recorded). Some clones in this sample may be carry-over from other donors' samples.

This clonotype was counted at least ten times. This chain joins TRBV12-3 or TRBV12-4 and TRBJ2-7; possibly TRBD2 for D (6 bases). V was pared by 7 bases and J by 6 bases, with 16 bases between. CDR3 length: 13 residues. In DNA form, the CDR3 reads TGTGCCAGCAACCTCGGGACTCCGGGCGAGCAGTACTTC. Translating it yields CASNLGTPGEQYF.

The rearrangement uses TRBV20-1 and TRBJ2-6; 8 bases are shared with TRBD1. Trimming cost V 6 bases and J 0 bases; bases outside gene matches: 16. CDR3 size: 19 residues. Germline assignment: CDR1 DFQATT and CDR2 SNEGSKA (reference sequence). This chain's CDR3 is CSAQTRTGKFSSGANVLTF. CDR3 coding DNA: TGCAGTGCGCAGACTCGGACAGGGAAATTTAGCTCTGGGGCCAACGTCCTGACTTTC.

V is TRBV7-2 and J is TRBJ1-1; D ambiguous. Trimming took off 5 bases at V and 6 bases at J, with 16 bases between the two ends. Germline CDR1 is SGHTA and CDR2 is FQGNSA. The CDR3 loop spans 14 amino acids. The chain's CDR3 is CTSSPRLLVAEAFF. CDR3 DNA sequence: TGTACCAGCAGCCCCAGACTCCTCGTCGCTGAAGCTTTCTTT.

This clonotype was counted between two and nine times. The rearrangement joins TRBV2 to TRBJ1-5, with D unclear. From germline, CDR1 is SNHLY and CDR2 FYNNEI. This CDR3 is built from 14 residues. V lost 4 bases to trimming and J lost 0 bases, with 7 bases between them. The CDR3 DNA reads TGTGCCAGCAGTGCGGATTATAGCAATCAGCCCCAGCATTTT. This sequence encodes CASSADYSNQPQHF. The variable domain in full, with the rest retrieved from reference TRBV2 and TRBJ1-5, is EPEVTQTPSHQVTQMGQEVILRCVPISNHLYFYWYRQILGQKVEFLVSFYNNEISEKSEIFDDQFSVERPDGSNFTLKIRSTKLEDSAMYFCASSADYSNQPQHFGDGTRLSIL.

This chain joins TRBV14 and TRBJ2-1; D not resolved. V shed 0 bases and J shed 5 bases, with 8 bases lying between them. The CDR3 is 14 amino acids. Per germline, CDR1 SGHDN and CDR2 FVKESK. The CDR3 sequence: CASSQEGQHNEQFF. The CDR3 region has the DNA TGTGCCAGCAGCCAAGAGGGCCAGCACAATGAGCAGTTCTTC.

This clonotype was detected many times. The chain is built from TRBV7-8 and TRBJ2-7, with no clear D. Germline V gene lookup returns CDR1 SGHVS and CDR2 FQNEAQ. Trimming removed 5 bases at V and 3 bases at J, with 8 bases between. This CDR3 spans 12 amino acids. The CDR3 DNA sequence: TGTGCCAGCAGCCCTCACAGCTACGAGCAGTACTTC. It codes for CASSPHSYEQYF.

Many counts were recorded for this clonotype. This rearrangement joins TRBV7-2 to TRBJ2-3; D unresolved. The ends were cut back, 2 bases at V and 4 bases at J, with 7 bases in the middle. The CDR3 loop spans 13 amino acids. The germline CDR1 and CDR2 sequences are SGHTA and FQGNSA. The CDR3: CASSLPPADTQYF. CDR3 nucleotide sequence: TGTGCCAGCAGCTTACCCCCGGCAGATACGCAGTATTTT.

This clonotype was counted a few times. The CDR3: CASMGGNNEKLFF. CDR3 DNA sequence: TGTGCCAGCATGGGGGGAAATAATGAAAAACTGTTTTTT. V gene TRBV12-3 or TRBV12-4 combines with J gene TRBJ1-4; perhaps TRBD1 as D (5 bases). V gave up 7 bases and J gave up 4 bases, with 10 bases separating them. The CDR3 totals 13 residues.

A few counts support this clonotype. This chain links TRBV7-8 with TRBJ1-2; D unresolved. This CDR3 is 12 amino acids long. The germline gives CDR1 SGHVS, CDR2 FQNEAQ. V shed 3 bases and J shed 5 bases, with 7 bases lying between them. Written as DNA, the CDR3 is TGTGCCAGCAGCTTTCCCGGGTATGGCTACACCTTC. Protein product: CASSFPGYGYTF.

J is TRBJ2-1 and V is TRBV6-6; TRBD2 matches at 9 bases. The V and J ends lost 6 bases and 4 bases, in that order; junction bases with no gene match: 7. The germline CDR1 and CDR2 sequences are MNHNY and SVGAGI (reference sequence). This CDR3 comprises 15 residues. CDR3 protein: CASSPTSGVYNEQFF. CDR3 in DNA: TGTGCCAGCAGCCCGACTAGCGGAGTGTACAATGAGCAGTTCTTC.

This clonotype showed up many times. The chain has TRBV5-6 and TRBJ2-1, with TRBD1 matching 7 bases. The V segment lost 3 bases and the J segment 8 bases; nucleotides outside the gene matches: 11. CDR1 is SGHDT and CDR2 is YYEEEE in the germline V gene. The CDR3 length is 15 residues. CDR3 residues: CASSYRQGILDEQFF. The CDR3 region has the DNA TGTGCCAGCAGCTACAGACAGGGAATTTTGGATGAGCAGTTCTTC.

The chain is built from TRBV6-1 and TRBJ2-2; a weak D match, TRBD2 (7 bases). The CDR3 consists of 13 residues. The germline gives CDR1 MNHNS, CDR2 SASEGT. Trimming removed 7 bases at V and 10 bases at J, with 16 bases between. The CDR3 DNA sequence: TGTGCCAGCACCAAGAGGGGGGGGGAGGAGCTGTTTTTT. Translating gives CASTKRGGEELFF.

This clonotype was counted at least ten times. V is TRBV7-2 and J is TRBJ2-3; D gene uncertain. CDR1 and CDR2 (germline): SGHTA, FQGNSA. This CDR3 comprises 13 residues. Deletions cut 5 bases from V and 2 bases from J, with 8 bases between. The CDR3 reads CASSPPATDTQYF. CDR3 coding DNA: TGTGCCAGCAGCCCGCCCGCCACAGATACGCAGTATTTT.

This clonotype was counted at least ten times. This chain links TRBV12-3 or TRBV12-4 with TRBJ1-1; the D is unclear. The length of the CDR3 is 13 residues. Trimming left V 3 bases short and J 5 bases short, with 10 bases between. CDR3 nucleotide sequence: TGTGCCAGCAGTTTTTCCGGGGATACTGAAGCTTTCTTT. It specifies CASSFSGDTEAFF.

This rearrangement joins TRBV10-3 to TRBJ2-7; TRBD2 matches 13 bases. The CDR3 is 17 residues long. Unmatched junction bases numbered 6, after V lost 4 bases and J lost 0 bases. The V gene's germline CDR1 is ENHRY and CDR2 SYGVKD. CDR3 amino acids: CAISGTSGRESSYEQYF. The CDR3 DNA sequence: TGTGCCATCAGTGGGACTAGCGGGAGAGAGAGCTCCTACGAGCAGTACTTC.

At least ten counts were recorded for this clonotype. The rearrangement links TRBV7-2 to TRBJ2-3; D is possibly TRBD1 (6 bases). V was cut by 3 bases and J by 9 bases, with 13 bases left in between. The germline CDR1 and CDR2 sequences are SGHTA and FQGNSA. The CDR3 consists of 13 residues. CDR3 amino acids: CASSFKGTGTQYF. Here the CDR3 DNA reads TGTGCCAGCAGCTTCAAAGGCACAGGGACGCAGTATTTT.

This clonotype has only a few counts. The rearrangement joins TRBV7-9 to TRBJ1-1; the D is unclear. This CDR3 has 13 amino acids. The germline CDR1 and CDR2 sequences are SEHNR and FQNEAQ (reference sequence). Trimming shortened V by 4 bases and J by 3 bases, and 9 bases separated the two germline ends. This CDR3 is CASSWGSDTEAFF. The CDR3 DNA sequence: TGTGCCAGCAGCTGGGGTAGTGACACTGAAGCTTTCTTT.

This clonotype was observed at least ten times. CDR3 in DNA: TGTGCCAGCAGCTTAGCCGGGGGCAGAGGATACTCTGGAAACACCATATATTTT. Its protein is CASSLAGGRGYSGNTIYF. The V gene is TRBV7-8, the J gene TRBJ1-3, with D possibly matching TRBD1 (6 bases). Germline-derived CDR1 and CDR2 are SGHVS and FQNEAQ. This CDR3 spans 18 amino acids. Trimming cost V 0 bases and J 0 bases, with 15 bases left between them.

This clonotype occurred a few times. V gene TRBV20-1 combines with J gene TRBJ1-1, with 7 bases lining up with TRBD1. The CDR3 length is 14 residues. The V gene's germline CDR1 is DFQATT and CDR2 SNEGSKA (reference sequence). The J segment lost 4 bases and the V segment lost 5 bases, leaving 10 bases of the junction unmatched. CDR3 DNA: TGCAGTGCTCCCCGCCCGACAGGGAGCACTGAAGCTTTCTTT. Translating gives CSAPRPTGSTEAFF.

V gene TRBV24-1 combines with J gene TRBJ2-1; D gene ambiguous. CDR3 length equals 16 residues. CDR1 and CDR2 (germline): KGHDR, SFDVKD. The germline V and J ends were trimmed by 3 bases and 0 bases, with 11 bases remaining between them. CDR3 DNA: TGTGCCACCAGTGATCCACGCGGCTCCTCCTACAATGAGCAGTTCTTC. Translation gives CATSDPRGSSYNEQFF.

The sample holds many counts of this clonotype. The chain joins TRBV28 to TRBJ2-2, with a weak D call TRBD2 (5 bases). CDR1 and CDR2 from the germline V gene are MDHEN and SYDVKM. The germline V and J ends were trimmed by 3 bases and 3 bases, with 14 bases remaining between them. The length of the CDR3 is 16 residues. This chain's CDR3 is CASSFGRRRHTGELFF. CDR3 nucleotide sequence: TGTGCCAGCAGTTTTGGGAGAAGGAGGCACACCGGGGAGCTGTTTTTT.

The gene calls are TRBV19 and TRBJ1-2; D is ambiguous. The germline V gene encodes CDR1 LNHDA and CDR2 SQIVND (reference sequence). The CDR3 is 14 amino acids. Trimming pared 3 bases from V and 8 bases from J, leaving 16 bases between. The CDR3 loop is CASSITYTRRGYTF. CDR3 DNA sequence: TGTGCCAGTAGTATCACGTATACGAGGAGAGGCTACACCTTC. Based on the CDR3 plus reference TRBV19 and TRBJ1-2, the full variable domain is DGGITQSPKYLFRKEGQNVTLSCEQNLNHDAMYWYRQDPGQGLRLIYYSQIVNDFQKGDIAEGYSVSREKKESFPLTVTSAQKNPTAFYLCASSITYTRRGYTFGSGTRLTVV.

The chain combines TRBV4-1 with TRBJ2-3, with 8 positions matching TRBD2. This CDR3 spans 14 amino acids. CDR1 is MGHRA and CDR2 is YSYEKL in the germline V gene. J lost 1 base, V lost 3 bases, and 0 bases had no gene match. The CDR3 region is CASSQGLGTDTQYF. The CDR3 coding sequence is TGCGCCAGCAGCCAGGGACTAGGCACAGATACGCAGTATTTT.

This clonotype showed up many times. This chain connects TRBV11-2 to TRBJ1-1; D ambiguous. This CDR3 comprises 18 residues. Germline lookup yields CDR1 SGHAT and CDR2 FQNNGV. Trimming took off 1 base at V and 6 bases at J, with 24 bases between the two ends. CDR3 nucleotide sequence: TGTGCCAGCAGCTTAGGGGGTCGTGCGTCGCCTGGCACCTCTGAAGCTTTCTTT. Translation: CASSLGGRASPGTSEAFF.